One and the same sample provided the 31 T cell receptor beta chains below, sequenced in a study of cytomegalovirus exposure and HLA in healthy donors. Repertoires were generated with immunoSEQ multiplex PCR, while TCRdb's copy carries only in-frame clones and drops some. The sample includes about 240,000 clones, more than 75% seen only once; the top ten take 1% to 1.5%. The sample consisted of PBMCs. The source of these receptors is a woman aged 25 to 39 in good health and CMV-seropositive.

This clone was counted at least ten times. The chain couples TRBV28 to TRBJ2-3; D unclear. The CDR3 covers 17 residues. Trimming pared 4 bases from V and 0 bases from J, leaving 17 bases between. CDR1 and CDR2 (germline): MDHEN, SYDVKM. CDR3 DNA: TGTGCCAGCAGTTATACGATGCTAGGTGCTAGCACAGATACGCAGTATTTT. It is translated as CASSYTMLGASTDTQYF. Full variable domain (missing parts from reference TRBV28 and TRBJ2-3): DVKVTQSSRYLVKRTGEKVFLECVQDMDHENMFWYRQDPGLGLRLIYFSYDVKMKEKGDIPEGYSVSREKKERFSLILESASTNQTSMYLCASSYTMLGASTDTQYFGPGTRLTVL.

On this clone itself: A single base separates this from a much larger clone, so it may be a read error. The chain combines TRBV9 with TRBJ1-2; D unclear. CDR1 and CDR2 from the germline V gene are SGDLS and YYNGEE. The CDR3 has 13 residues. Trimming stripped 0 bases from V and 1 base from J, with 4 bases between. CDR3 loop: CASSVDSNYGYTF. CDR3 nucleotide sequence: TGTGCCAGCAGCGTAGACAGTAACTATGGCTACACCTTC.

This rearrangement joins TRBV5-1 to TRBJ2-1; D perhaps matches TRBD2 (5 bases). The V gene lost 0 bases and the J gene lost 0 bases, with 16 bases spanning the gap. The length of the CDR3 is 18 residues. Germline V gene data show CDR1 as SGHRS and CDR2 as YFSETQ. The CDR3 loop is CASSLDYAGGFSYNEQFF. The DNA for the CDR3 is TGCGCCAGCAGCTTGGACTATGCGGGCGGGTTCTCCTACAATGAGCAGTTCTTC.

V usage is TRBV20-1 and J usage is TRBJ2-3; no clear D gene. V was cut by 3 bases and J by 9 bases, with 10 bases left in between. Germline loops: CDR1 DFQATT, CDR2 SNEGSKA (reference sequence). This CDR3 spans 11 amino acids. Here the CDR3 reads CSASSGITQYF. The CDR3, as DNA: TGCAGTGCTAGTTCGGGTATCACGCAGTATTTT.

The chain carries TRBV5-1 and TRBJ2-7; 13 bases line up with TRBD2. The CDR3 totals 18 residues. Germline CDR1 SGHRS, CDR2 YFSETQ. The V and J ends lost 0 bases and 4 bases, in that order; junction bases with no gene match: 10. In DNA form, the CDR3 reads TGCGCCAGCAGCTTGGCCGGAAGGACTAGCGGGAGATTATACGAGCAGTACTTC. This encodes CASSLAGRTSGRLYEQYF.

J is TRBJ1-2 and V is TRBV28; 8 bases map to TRBD1. The CDR3 extends over 13 amino acids. Unmatched junction bases numbered 7, after V lost 8 bases and J lost 5 bases. Germline assignment: CDR1 MDHEN and CDR2 SYDVKM. The CDR3 DNA reads as TGTGCCAGCGGGAGACAGGGGATATATGGCTACACCTTC. Its protein product is CASGRQGIYGYTF.

J is TRBJ2-3 and V is TRBV4-2, with D possibly being TRBD2 (6 bases). The ends were cut back, 3 bases at V and 1 base at J, with 14 bases in the middle. The CDR3 totals 16 residues. The germline V gene has CDR1 LGHNA and CDR2 YNFKEQ. CDR3 region: CASSQKMGGGTDTQYF. The CDR3 DNA sequence: TGTGCCAGCAGCCAGAAAATGGGGGGTGGCACAGATACGCAGTATTTT.

The rearrangement joins TRBV2 to TRBJ2-7, with D possibly being TRBD2 (5 bases). Germline assignment: CDR1 SNHLY and CDR2 FYNNEI. Trimming cost V 5 bases and J 0 bases, with 11 bases left between them. This CDR3 region has 14 residues. The CDR3 DNA follows: TGTGCCAGCAGTCTAGCTCCCGGCTCCTACGAGCAGTACTTC. Its protein product is CASSLAPGSYEQYF.

The V and J genes are TRBV5-1 and TRBJ2-5; TRBD1 matches 9 bases. Germline CDR1 is SGHRS and CDR2 is YFSETQ. The CDR3 is 15 residues long. V lost 5 bases and J lost 5; bases outside the gene matches: 10. The DNA of the CDR3 is TGCGCCAGCAGTGGGACAGGGCCCTTCGAGGAGACCCAGTACTTC. Amino acid sequence: CASSGTGPFEETQYF.

The rearrangement joins TRBV5-6 to TRBJ2-1; 10 nucleotides line up with TRBD1. V trimming: 0 bases; J trimming: 7 bases; junction bases outside the gene matches: 10. CDR1 and CDR2 from the germline V gene are SGHDT and YYEEEE. The CDR3 is 17 residues long. In nucleotides, the CDR3 is TGTGCCAGCAGCTTGGGGTTAAGAGGACAGGGGGGTAATGAGCAGTTCTTC. As protein: CASSLGLRGQGGNEQFF.

This chain connects TRBV7-3 to TRBJ2-2, with D possibly TRBD1 on 6 matching bases. Germline CDR1 reads SGHTA; CDR2 reads FQGTGA. The germline V and J ends were trimmed by 5 bases and 6 bases, with 16 bases remaining between them. This CDR3 is built from 15 residues. CDR3 bases: TGTGCCAGCAGCCAGGGGCAGGGTGTATCCGGGGAGCTGTTTTTT. Protein product: CASSQGQGVSGELFF. Complete variable domain (other parts from reference TRBV7-3 and TRBJ2-2): GAGVSQTPSNKVTEKGKYVELRCDPISGHTALYWYRQSLGQGPEFLIYFQGTGAADDSGLPNDRFFAVRPEGSVSTLKIQRTERGDSAVYLCASSQGQGVSGELFFGEGSRLTVL.

V usage is TRBV13 and J usage is TRBJ2-1, with TRBD2 matching 10 bases. V trimming: 5 bases; J trimming: 0 bases; junction bases outside the gene matches: 7. CDR1 and CDR2 from the germline V gene are PRHDT and FYEKMQ (reference sequence). The CDR3 is 17 amino acids. This chain's CDR3 is CASSKTSGWSSYNEQFF. The CDR3 nucleotides read TGTGCCAGCAGCAAGACTAGCGGGTGGTCCTCCTACAATGAGCAGTTCTTC. Complete variable domain (other parts from reference TRBV13 and TRBJ2-1): AAGVIQSPRHLIKEKRETATLKCYPIPRHDTVYWYQQGPGQDPQFLISFYEKMQSDKGSIPDRFSAQQFSDYHSELNMSSLELGDSALYFCASSKTSGWSSYNEQFFGPGTRLTVL.

V usage is TRBV19 and J usage is TRBJ2-7, with a weak D call TRBD2 (5 bases). Germline-derived CDR1 and CDR2 are LNHDA and SQIVND (reference sequence). V lost 5 bases, J lost 2 bases, and 7 bases lay in between. CDR3 size: 12 residues. The CDR3 reads CASSRGAYEQYF. In DNA, the CDR3 is TGTGCCAGTAGTCGGGGAGCCTACGAGCAGTACTTC. Full variable domain (rest looked up from reference TRBV19 and TRBJ2-7): DGGITQSPKYLFRKEGQNVTLSCEQNLNHDAMYWYRQDPGQGLRLIYYSQIVNDFQKGDIAEGYSVSREKKESFPLTVTSAQKNPTAFYLCASSRGAYEQYFGPGTRLTVT.

This clone was observed a few times. This chain links TRBV5-6 with TRBJ2-3; 12 bases fit TRBD2. CDR1 is SGHDT, CDR2 YYEEEE, per germline. The J segment lost 1 base and the V segment lost 0 bases, leaving 0 bases of the junction unmatched. This CDR3 has 16 amino acids. Written as DNA, the CDR3 is TGTGCCAGCAGCTTGGGACTAGCGGGAGGCACAGATACGCAGTATTTT. It codes for CASSLGLAGGTDTQYF.

Here the CDR3 DNA reads TGTGCCAGCTCACCATGGACAGGGCCAAGGGAGCAGTACTTC. Translation gives CASSPWTGPREQYF. This sequence joins TRBV18 and TRBJ2-7; 8 bases align to TRBD1. The V and J ends lost 2 bases and 7 bases, in that order; junction bases with no gene match: 7. CDR1 KGHSH and CDR2 LQKENI come from the germline V gene. This CDR3 comprises 14 residues.

This chain connects TRBV6-1 to TRBJ1-4; TRBD1 aligns across 7 bases. The CDR3 extends over 15 amino acids. The germline CDR1 and CDR2 sequences are MNHNS and SASEGT. J lost 8 bases, V lost 6 bases, and 12 bases had no gene match. Here the CDR3 DNA reads TGTGCCAGCAGCCGCCGACAGGGAGAGGGAGAAAAACTGTTTTTT. Translated, it gives CASSRRQGEGEKLFF.

This chain links TRBV5-1 with TRBJ2-7; 10 positions match TRBD2. Germline V gives CDR1 SGHRS, CDR2 YFSETQ. There are 14 residues in the CDR3. With 4 bases clipped from V and 0 bases from J, the junction kept 1 base outside the gene matches. The CDR3 DNA follows: TGCGCCAGCAGCCCTAGCGGGAGCTCCTACGAGCAGTACTTC. This translates into CASSPSGSSYEQYF. Supplemented by reference TRBV5-1 and TRBJ2-7, the full variable domain reads KAGVTQTPRYLIKTRGQQVTLSCSPISGHRSVSWYQQTPGQGLQFLFEYFSETQRNKGNFPGRFSGRQFSNSRSEMNVSTLELGDSALYLCASSPSGSSYEQYFGPGTRLTVT.

The V call is TRBV5-1, the J call TRBJ2-2; a weak D match, TRBD1 (5 bases). Germline-derived CDR1 and CDR2 are SGHRS and YFSETQ. V was trimmed by 0 bases and J by 6 bases, leaving 12 bases between them. This CDR3 contains 15 residues. CDR3 loop: CASSLGSLRAGELFF. The CDR3 bases are TGCGCCAGCAGCTTGGGCTCGCTCAGGGCCGGGGAGCTGTTTTTT.

The chain uses TRBV10-3 and TRBJ2-5, with 10 bases aligning to TRBD1. Germline CDR1 ENHRY, CDR2 SYGVKD. J lost 5 bases, V lost 4 bases, and 1 base had no gene match. CDR3 length: 13 residues. The DNA of the CDR3 is TGTGCCATCAGTGGACAGGGGGCCGAGACCCAGTACTTC. As protein: CAISGQGAETQYF.

This clone was seen just once. This chain uses TRBV27 with TRBJ2-7, with D possibly matching TRBD1 (6 bases). Germline values: CDR1 MNHEY, CDR2 SMNVEV (reference sequence). V was cut by 5 bases and J by 6 bases, with 17 bases left in between. This CDR3 is 14 amino acids long. The CDR3 spells CASSLIQGSGEQYF. The CDR3 region has the DNA TGTGCCAGCAGTCTAATACAGGGTTCCGGCGAGCAGTACTTC.

This clone was counted a single time. The genes are TRBV6-1 and TRBJ2-1; D gene ambiguous. The CDR3 loop spans 13 amino acids. Germline V gene lookup returns CDR1 MNHNS and CDR2 SASEGT. Between the trimmed V and J ends, which lost 8 bases and 0 bases, there was a span of 8 bases. CDR3 sequence reads: CASPSSSYNEQFF. The DNA for the CDR3 is TGTGCCAGCCCTTCTAGCTCCTACAATGAGCAGTTCTTC.

The chain combines TRBV5-1 with TRBJ1-4; D ambiguous. The ends were cut back, 1 base at V and 0 bases at J, with 10 bases in the middle. Germline V CDR1 and CDR2: SGHRS, YFSETQ. CDR3 length: 16 amino acids. CDR3 DNA: TGCGCCAGCAGCTTGAGTGGGCCCTCAACTAATGAAAAACTGTTTTTT. It encodes CASSLSGPSTNEKLFF.

The chain is built from TRBV11-2 and TRBJ1-1; 8 nucleotides agree with TRBD1. Germline CDR1 reads SGHAT; CDR2 reads FQNNGV. The CDR3 sequence is 16 residues long. With V trimmed by 5 bases and J by 2 bases, 10 bases remained unmatched. DNA of the CDR3: TGTGCCAGCAGCCCTTGGGACGGGACAGGCAACACTGAAGCTTTCTTT. Encoded protein: CASSPWDGTGNTEAFF.

J is TRBJ2-5 and V is TRBV4-2, with 12 bases lining up with TRBD2. V trimming: 4 bases; J trimming: 6 bases; junction bases outside the gene matches: 15. Per the germline V gene, CDR1 is LGHNA and CDR2 is YNFKEQ. CDR3 length: 18 amino acids. The CDR3 nucleotides are TGTGCCAGCAGCCTGGGAGGGCTAGCGGGAGGGCCGGATCAGACCCAGTACTTC. Its translation is CASSLGGLAGGPDQTQYF.

The V and J genes are TRBV5-6 and TRBJ2-3; 13 positions agree with TRBD2. Germline CDR1 is SGHDT and CDR2 is YYEEEE. Trimming took 1 base from V and 5 from J; bases not matched to a gene: 4. CDR3 length: 16 amino acids. The CDR3 protein is CASSLLRLAGGDTQYF. The CDR3 DNA reads as TGTGCCAGCAGCTTGTTACGACTAGCGGGAGGAGATACGCAGTATTTT. Full variable domain (missing parts from reference TRBV5-6 and TRBJ2-3): DAGVTQSPTHLIKTRGQQVTLRCSPKSGHDTVSWYQQALGQGPQFIFQYYEEEERQRGNFPDRFSGHQFPNYSSELNVNALLLGDSALYLCASSLLRLAGGDTQYFGPGTRLTVL.

The chain links TRBV4-1 to TRBJ1-1; D unclear. CDR3 length equals 13 residues. V was shortened by 3 bases and J by 1 base, with 6 bases between the two germline ends. Per the germline V gene, CDR1 is MGHRA and CDR2 is YSYEKL. This chain's CDR3 is CASSHPGNTEAFF. As DNA, the CDR3 is TGCGCCAGCAGCCACCCAGGGAACACTGAAGCTTTCTTT.

The V and J genes are TRBV30 and TRBJ2-1; no reliable D call. V shed 2 bases and J shed 6 bases, with 17 bases lying between them. The CDR3 is 15 amino acids. Germline values: CDR1 GTSNPN, CDR2 SVGIG (reference sequence). The CDR3 loop reads CAWSNLLRTSNEQFF. DNA for the CDR3: TGTGCCTGGAGTAACTTACTAAGAACTTCCAATGAGCAGTTCTTC.

The J gene is TRBJ2-3, the V gene TRBV9, with 8 bases matching TRBD2. The CDR3 has 16 residues. Trimming removed 3 bases from V and 3 bases from J; junction bases left unmatched: 9. Germline CDR1 reads SGDLS; CDR2 reads YYNGEE. CDR3 DNA sequence: TGTGCCAGCAGCGGGGGGAGCGGGAGTGTGACAGATACGCAGTATTTT. Translating it yields CASSGGSGSVTDTQYF.

This clone was found once. J is TRBJ2-1 and V is TRBV7-6; D unclear. The germline V and J ends were trimmed by 5 bases and 9 bases, with 11 bases remaining between them. Germline CDR1 SGHVS, CDR2 FNYEAQ. CDR3 size: 12 residues. This CDR3 is CASSLFSSEQFF. The CDR3 DNA is TGTGCCAGCAGCCTCTTTTCGAGTGAGCAGTTCTTC.

J is TRBJ2-3 and V is TRBV5-4; 13 bases align to TRBD2. This CDR3 is 16 amino acids long. In germline, CDR1 is SGHNT, CDR2 YYREEE (reference sequence). V was clipped by 4 bases and J by 3 bases; unmatched bases: 5. In nucleotides, the CDR3 is TGTGCCAGCAGCCGGCGGACTAGCGGGAGTACAGATACGCAGTATTTT. Amino acid sequence: CASSRRTSGSTDTQYF.

Only one count was recorded for this clone. V usage is TRBV9 and J usage is TRBJ2-1; 8 bases are a match to TRBD2. The germline gives CDR1 SGDLS, CDR2 YYNGEE. V lost 4 bases and J lost 6; bases outside the gene matches: 12. The CDR3 extends over 16 amino acids. In DNA, the CDR3 is TGTGCCAGCAGCCCCCGGTCGAGCGGGAGAGGCAATGAGCAGTTCTTC. It translates to CASSPRSSGRGNEQFF.